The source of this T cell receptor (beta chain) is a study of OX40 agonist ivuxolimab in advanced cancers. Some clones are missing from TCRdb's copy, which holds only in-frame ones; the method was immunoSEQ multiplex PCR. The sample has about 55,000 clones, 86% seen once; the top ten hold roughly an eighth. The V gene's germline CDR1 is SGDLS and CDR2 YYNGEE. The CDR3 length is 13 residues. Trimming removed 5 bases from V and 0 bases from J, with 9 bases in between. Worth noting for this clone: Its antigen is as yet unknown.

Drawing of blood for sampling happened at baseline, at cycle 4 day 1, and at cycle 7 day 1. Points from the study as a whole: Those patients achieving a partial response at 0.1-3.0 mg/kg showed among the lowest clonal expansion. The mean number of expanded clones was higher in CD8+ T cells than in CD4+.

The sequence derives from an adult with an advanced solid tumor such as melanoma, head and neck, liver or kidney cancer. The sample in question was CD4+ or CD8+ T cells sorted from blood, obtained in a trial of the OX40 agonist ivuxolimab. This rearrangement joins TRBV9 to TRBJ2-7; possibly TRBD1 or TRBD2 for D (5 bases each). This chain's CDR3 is CASRGDGSYEQYF. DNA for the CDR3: TGTGCCAGCAGGGGGGACGGCTCCTACGAGCAGTACTTC.